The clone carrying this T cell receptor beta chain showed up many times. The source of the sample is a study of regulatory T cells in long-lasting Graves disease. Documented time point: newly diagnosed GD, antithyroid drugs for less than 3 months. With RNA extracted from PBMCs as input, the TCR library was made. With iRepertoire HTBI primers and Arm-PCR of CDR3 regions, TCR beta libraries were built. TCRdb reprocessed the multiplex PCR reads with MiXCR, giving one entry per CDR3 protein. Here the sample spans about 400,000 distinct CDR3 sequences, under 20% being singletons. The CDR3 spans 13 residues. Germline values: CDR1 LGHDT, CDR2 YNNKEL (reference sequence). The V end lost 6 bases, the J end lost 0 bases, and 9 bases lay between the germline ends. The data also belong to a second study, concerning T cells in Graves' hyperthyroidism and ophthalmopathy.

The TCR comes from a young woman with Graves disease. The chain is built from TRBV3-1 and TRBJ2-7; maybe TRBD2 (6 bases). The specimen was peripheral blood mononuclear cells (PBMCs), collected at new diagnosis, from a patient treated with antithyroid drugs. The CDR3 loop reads CASRGGPSYEQYF. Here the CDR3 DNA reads TGTGCCAGCAGGGGAGGCCCCTCCTACGAGCAGTACTTC.